Given below is one TCR beta chain in context. CDR1 and CDR2 (germline): SGHTA, FQGNSA. The V and J ends lost 5 bases and 1 base, in that order; junction bases with no gene match: 7. This CDR3 has 17 residues. These data come from a study of T cells in Graves' hyperthyroidism and ophthalmopathy. RNA transcripts yielded amplified TCR beta CDR3 regions. A set of HTBI primers served as the primers for a first-round RT-PCR of the TCR CDR3. Using its own MiXCR run on the multiplex PCR reads, TCRdb lists one record per CDR3 protein. This table holds about 530,000 distinct CDR3 sequences, roughly 15% found once.

The chain couples TRBV7-2 to TRBJ1-6; 8 positions agree with TRBD1. This receptor was taken from a woman aged 18-30 years with Graves' ophthalmopathy. Sequenced: blood. CDR3 DNA sequence: TGTGCCAGCAGCGCCTCAGGGGGCAGGTCCTATAATTCACCCCTCCACTTT. Residues: CASSASGGRSYNSPLHF.